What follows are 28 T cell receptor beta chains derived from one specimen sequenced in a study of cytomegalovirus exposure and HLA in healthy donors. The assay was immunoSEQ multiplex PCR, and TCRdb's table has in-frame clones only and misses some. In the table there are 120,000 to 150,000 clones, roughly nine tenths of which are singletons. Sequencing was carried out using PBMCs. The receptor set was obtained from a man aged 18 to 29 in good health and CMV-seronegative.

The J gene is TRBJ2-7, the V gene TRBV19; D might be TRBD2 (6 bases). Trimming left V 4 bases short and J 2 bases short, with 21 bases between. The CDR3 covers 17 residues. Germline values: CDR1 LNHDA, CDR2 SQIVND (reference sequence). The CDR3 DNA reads TGTGCCAGTAGTAACGGGGGTGCGGGCGGAGGAGCCTACGAGCAGTACTTC. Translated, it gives CASSNGGAGGGAYEQYF.

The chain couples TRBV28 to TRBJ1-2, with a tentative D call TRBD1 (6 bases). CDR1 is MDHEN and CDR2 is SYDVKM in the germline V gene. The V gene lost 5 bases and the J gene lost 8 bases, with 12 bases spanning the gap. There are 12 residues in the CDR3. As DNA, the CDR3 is TGTGCCAGCAGTACCTCAGGGGTCGGCTACACCTTC. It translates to CASSTSGVGYTF.

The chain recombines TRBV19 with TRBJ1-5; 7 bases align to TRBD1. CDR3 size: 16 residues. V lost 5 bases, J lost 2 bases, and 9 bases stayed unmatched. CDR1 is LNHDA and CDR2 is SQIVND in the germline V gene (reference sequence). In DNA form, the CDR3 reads TGTGCCAGTAGTCCCCAACAGGGGATTGGCAATCAGCCCCAGCATTTT. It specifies CASSPQQGIGNQPQHF.

CDR3 sequence (DNA): TGCAGCGTCCTGACTAGTAGTCCGGAGACCCAGTACTTC. This gives the protein CSVLTSSPETQYF. This chain connects TRBV29-1 to TRBJ2-5; TRBD2 is a possible D gene (6 bases). The CDR3 extends over 13 amino acids. Trimming stripped 6 bases from V and 5 bases from J, with 16 bases between. Germline CDR1 is SQVTM and CDR2 is ANQGSEA. Using reference TRBV29-1 and TRBJ2-5 for the parts outside the CDR3, the full variable domain is SAVISQKPSRDICQRGTSLTIQCQVDSQVTMMFWYRQQPGQSLTLIATANQGSEATYESGFVIDKFPISRPNLTFSTLTVSNMSPEDSSIYLCSVLTSSPETQYFGPGTRLLVL.

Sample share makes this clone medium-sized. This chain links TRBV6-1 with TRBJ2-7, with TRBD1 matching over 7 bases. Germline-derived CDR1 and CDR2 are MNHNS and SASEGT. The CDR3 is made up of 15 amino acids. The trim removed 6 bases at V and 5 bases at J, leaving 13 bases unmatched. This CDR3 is CASSEPDRASHEQYF. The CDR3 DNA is TGTGCCAGCAGCGAGCCTGACAGGGCTTCGCACGAGCAGTACTTC.

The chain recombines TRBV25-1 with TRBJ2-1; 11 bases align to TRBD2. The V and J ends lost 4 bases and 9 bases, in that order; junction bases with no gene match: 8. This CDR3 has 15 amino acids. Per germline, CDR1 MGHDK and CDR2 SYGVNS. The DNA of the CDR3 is TGTGCCAGCAGTGGGGTACTAGCGGGGGTTTTTGAGCAGTTCTTC. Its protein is CASSGVLAGVFEQFF.

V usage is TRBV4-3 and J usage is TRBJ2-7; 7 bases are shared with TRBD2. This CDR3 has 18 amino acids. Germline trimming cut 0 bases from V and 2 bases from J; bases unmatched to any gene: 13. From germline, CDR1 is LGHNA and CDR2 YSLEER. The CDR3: CASSQEIGREALAYEQYF. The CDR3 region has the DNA TGCGCCAGCAGCCAAGAAATAGGCCGGGAGGCCCTGGCCTACGAGCAGTACTTC.

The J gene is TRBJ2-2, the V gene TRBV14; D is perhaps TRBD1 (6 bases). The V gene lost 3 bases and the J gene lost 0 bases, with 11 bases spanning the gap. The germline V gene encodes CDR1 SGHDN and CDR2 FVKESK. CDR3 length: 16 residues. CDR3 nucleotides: TGTGCCAGCAGCCAGAGATCAGGGGCGAACACCGGGGAGCTGTTTTTT. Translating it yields CASSQRSGANTGELFF.

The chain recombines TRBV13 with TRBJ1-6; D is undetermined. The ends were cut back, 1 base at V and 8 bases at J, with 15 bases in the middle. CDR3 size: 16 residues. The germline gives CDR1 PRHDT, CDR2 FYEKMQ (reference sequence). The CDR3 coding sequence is TGTGCCAGCAGCTTAGTCCGGCAGGTCCATCATTCACCCCTCCACTTT. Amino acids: CASSLVRQVHHSPLHF.

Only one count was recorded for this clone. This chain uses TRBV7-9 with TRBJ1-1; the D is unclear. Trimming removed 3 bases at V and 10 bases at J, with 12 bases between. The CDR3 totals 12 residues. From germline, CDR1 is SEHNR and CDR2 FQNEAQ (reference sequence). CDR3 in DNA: TGTGCCAGCAGCTTGGGAGGTCTAGGAGCTTTCTTT. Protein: CASSLGGLGAFF.

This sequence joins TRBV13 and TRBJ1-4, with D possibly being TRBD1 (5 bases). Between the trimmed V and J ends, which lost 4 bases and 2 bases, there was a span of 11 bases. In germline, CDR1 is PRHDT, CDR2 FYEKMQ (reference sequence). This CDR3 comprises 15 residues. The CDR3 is CASSSGGGTNEKLFF. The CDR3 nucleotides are TGTGCCAGCAGCTCCGGGGGTGGTACTAATGAAAAACTGTTTTTT.

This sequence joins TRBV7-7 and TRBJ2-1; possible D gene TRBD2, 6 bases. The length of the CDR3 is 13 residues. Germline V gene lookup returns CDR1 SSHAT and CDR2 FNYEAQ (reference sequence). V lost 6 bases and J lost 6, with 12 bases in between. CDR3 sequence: CASSLTSINEQFF. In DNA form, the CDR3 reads TGTGCCAGCAGTTTAACTAGCATCAATGAGCAGTTCTTC.

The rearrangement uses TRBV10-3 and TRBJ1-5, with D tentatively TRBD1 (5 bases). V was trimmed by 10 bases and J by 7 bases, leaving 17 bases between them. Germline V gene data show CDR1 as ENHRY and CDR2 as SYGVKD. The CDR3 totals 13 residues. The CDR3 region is CATSSGGGQPQHF. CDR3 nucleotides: TGTGCCACCTCTTCGGGCGGGGGGCAGCCCCAGCATTTT.

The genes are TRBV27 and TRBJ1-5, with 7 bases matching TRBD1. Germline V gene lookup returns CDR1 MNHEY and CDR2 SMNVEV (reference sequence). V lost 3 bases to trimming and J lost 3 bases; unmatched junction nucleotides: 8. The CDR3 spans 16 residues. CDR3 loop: CASSFRGDSFNQPQHF. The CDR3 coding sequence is TGTGCCAGCAGTTTCCGTGGGGACAGCTTCAATCAGCCCCAGCATTTT.

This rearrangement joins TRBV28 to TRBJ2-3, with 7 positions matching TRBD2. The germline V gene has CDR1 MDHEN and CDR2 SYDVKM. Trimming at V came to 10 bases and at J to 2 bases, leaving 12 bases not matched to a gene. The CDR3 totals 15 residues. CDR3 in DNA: TGTGCCACAAAGAAACCGGGGAGGGACACAGATACGCAGTATTTT. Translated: CATKKPGRDTDTQYF.

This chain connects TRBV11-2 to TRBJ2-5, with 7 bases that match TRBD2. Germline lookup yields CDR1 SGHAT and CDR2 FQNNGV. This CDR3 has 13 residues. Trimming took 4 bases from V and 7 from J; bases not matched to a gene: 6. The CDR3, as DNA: TGTGCCAGCAGCTGGGAGGGCCGGGGGACCCAGTACTTC. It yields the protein CASSWEGRGTQYF.

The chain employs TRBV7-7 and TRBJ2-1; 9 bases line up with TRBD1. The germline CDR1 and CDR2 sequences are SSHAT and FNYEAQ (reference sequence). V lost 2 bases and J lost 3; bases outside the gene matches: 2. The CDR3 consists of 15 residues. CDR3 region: CASSLRQGGYNEQFF. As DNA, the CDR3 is TGTGCCAGCAGCTTAAGACAGGGGGGCTACAATGAGCAGTTCTTC.

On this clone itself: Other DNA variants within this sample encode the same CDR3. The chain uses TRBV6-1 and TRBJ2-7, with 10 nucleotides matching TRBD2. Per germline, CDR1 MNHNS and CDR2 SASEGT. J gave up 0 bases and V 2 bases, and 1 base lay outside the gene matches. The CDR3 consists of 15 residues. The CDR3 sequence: CASSELAGASYEQYF. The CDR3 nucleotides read TGTGCCAGCAGTGAACTAGCGGGGGCCTCCTACGAGCAGTACTTC.

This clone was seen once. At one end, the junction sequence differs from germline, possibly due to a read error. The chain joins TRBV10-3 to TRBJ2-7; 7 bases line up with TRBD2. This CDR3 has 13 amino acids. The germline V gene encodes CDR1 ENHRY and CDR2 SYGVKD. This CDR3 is CGIRPGGSYEQYF. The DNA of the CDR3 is TGTGGCATCAGGCCGGGGGGCTCCTACGAGCAGTACTTC.

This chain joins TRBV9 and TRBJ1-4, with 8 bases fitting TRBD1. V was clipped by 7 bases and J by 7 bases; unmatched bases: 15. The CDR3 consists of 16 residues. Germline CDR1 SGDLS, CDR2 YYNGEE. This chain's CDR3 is CASCDQGAPVGEKLFF. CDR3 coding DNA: TGTGCCAGCTGTGACCAGGGGGCGCCTGTAGGTGAAAAACTGTTTTTT.

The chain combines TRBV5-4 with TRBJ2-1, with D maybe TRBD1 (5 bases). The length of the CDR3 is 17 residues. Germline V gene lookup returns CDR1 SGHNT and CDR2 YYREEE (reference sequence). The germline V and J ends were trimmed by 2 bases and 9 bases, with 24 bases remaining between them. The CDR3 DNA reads TGTGCCAGCAGCTTCGCCTCTTGGGCTAAGCAGGGTGGTGAGCAGTTCTTC. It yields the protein CASSFASWAKQGGEQFF.

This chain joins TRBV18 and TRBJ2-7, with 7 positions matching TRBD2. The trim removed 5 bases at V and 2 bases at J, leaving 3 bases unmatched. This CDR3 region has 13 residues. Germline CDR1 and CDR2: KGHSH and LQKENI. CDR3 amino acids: CASSGGEPYEQYF. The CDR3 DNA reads TGTGCCAGCTCAGGGGGGGAACCCTACGAGCAGTACTTC.

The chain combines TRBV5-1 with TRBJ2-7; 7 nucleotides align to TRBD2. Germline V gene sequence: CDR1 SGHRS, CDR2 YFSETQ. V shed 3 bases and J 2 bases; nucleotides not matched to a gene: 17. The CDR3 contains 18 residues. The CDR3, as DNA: TGCGCCAGCAGCTCGGTCGGGCGCCTAGCGGCAGACCCCTACGAGCAGTACTTC. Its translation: CASSSVGRLAADPYEQYF.

Here the CDR3 DNA reads TGTGCCAGCAGTCTTCTACAGGGAACCGGGGAGCTGTTTTTT. This translates into CASSLLQGTGELFF. This chain links TRBV27 with TRBJ2-2, with a weak D call TRBD1 (6 bases). The V end was cut by 5 bases, the J end by 5 bases, with 12 bases between. In germline, CDR1 is MNHEY, CDR2 SMNVEV (reference sequence). CDR3 length: 14 residues.

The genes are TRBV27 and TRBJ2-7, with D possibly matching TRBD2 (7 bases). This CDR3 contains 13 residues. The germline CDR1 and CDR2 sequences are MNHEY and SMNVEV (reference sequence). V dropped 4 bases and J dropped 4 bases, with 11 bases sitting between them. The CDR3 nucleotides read TGTGCCAGCAGTTCGGGGGGCCCATACGAGCAGTACTTC. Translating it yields CASSSGGPYEQYF.

The DNA for the CDR3 is TGTGCCATCAGTGAGACGGGGGGCGAGGTGAATACGCAGTATTTT. It translates to CAISETGGEVNTQYF. This sequence joins TRBV10-3 and TRBJ2-3; a possible D gene is TRBD2 (7 bases). The CDR3 totals 15 residues. The V gene's germline CDR1 is ENHRY and CDR2 SYGVKD. The V end was cut by 2 bases, the J end by 7 bases, with 16 bases between.

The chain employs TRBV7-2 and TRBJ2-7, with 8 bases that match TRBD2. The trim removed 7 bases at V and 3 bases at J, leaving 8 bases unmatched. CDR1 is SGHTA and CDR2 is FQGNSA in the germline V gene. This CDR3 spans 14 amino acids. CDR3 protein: CASTLGGGNYEQYF. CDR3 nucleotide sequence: TGTGCCAGCACCCTCGGGGGGGGAAACTACGAGCAGTACTTC.

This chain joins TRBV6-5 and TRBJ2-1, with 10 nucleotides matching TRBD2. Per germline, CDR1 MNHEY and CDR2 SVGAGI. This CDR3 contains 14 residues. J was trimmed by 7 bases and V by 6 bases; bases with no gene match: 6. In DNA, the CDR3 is TGTGCCAGCAGCCGACTAGCGGGTTGGAATGAGCAGTTCTTC. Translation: CASSRLAGWNEQFF.